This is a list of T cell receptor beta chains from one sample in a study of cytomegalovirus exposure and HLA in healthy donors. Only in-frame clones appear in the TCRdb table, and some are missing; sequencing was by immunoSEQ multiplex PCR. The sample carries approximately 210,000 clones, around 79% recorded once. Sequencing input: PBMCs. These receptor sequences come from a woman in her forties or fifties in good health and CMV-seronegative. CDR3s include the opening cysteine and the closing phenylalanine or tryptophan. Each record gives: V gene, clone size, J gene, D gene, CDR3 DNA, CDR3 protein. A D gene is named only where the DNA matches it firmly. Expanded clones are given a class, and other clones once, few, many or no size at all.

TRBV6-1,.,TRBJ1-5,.,TGTGCCAGCAGTGAAGCGCAGCGGGGTCAGCCCCAGCATTTT,CASSEAQRGQPQHF
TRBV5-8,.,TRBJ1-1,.,TGTGCCAGCAGCCCCCTAGCCCCGCTTTTCTTT,CASSPLAPLFF
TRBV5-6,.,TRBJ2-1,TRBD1,TGTGCCAGCAGCCCGACAGGGTTCTCCTACAATGAGCAGTTCTTC,CASSPTGFSYNEQFF
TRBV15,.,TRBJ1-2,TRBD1,TGTGCCACCAGCAGCCTTACAGGGGGCGCGTTTAGCTACACCTTC,CATSSLTGGAFSYTF
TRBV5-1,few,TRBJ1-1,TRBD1,TGCGCCGGGAACAGGGGCACTGAAACTTTCTTT,CAGNRGTETFF
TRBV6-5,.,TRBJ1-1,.,TGTGCCAGCAGTACAGGCATGAACACTGAAGCTTTCTTT,CASSTGMNTEAFF
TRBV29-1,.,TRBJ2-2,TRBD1,TGCAGCGCCGACAGGGGGAACACCGGGGAGCTGTTTTTT,CSADRGNTGELFF
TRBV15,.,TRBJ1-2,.,TGTGCCACCAGCAGAGATCCCAGGGGTGGCTATGGCTACACCTTC,CATSRDPRGGYGYTF
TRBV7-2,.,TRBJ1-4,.,TGTGCCACTTCGGGGTCAACTAATGAAAAACTGTTTTTT,CATSGSTNEKLFF
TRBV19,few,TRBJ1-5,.,TGTGCCAGCAGGGATAGCAATCAGCCCCAGCATTTT,CASRDSNQPQHF
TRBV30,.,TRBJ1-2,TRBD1,TGTGCCTGGATCGGAACAGGGGGTCGGTTGTGTGGCTACACCTTC,CAWIGTGGRLCGYTF
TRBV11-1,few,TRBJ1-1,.,TGTGCCAGCAGCCGAGGGCTAAACACTGAAGCTTTCTTT,CASSRGLNTEAFF
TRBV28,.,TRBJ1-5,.,TGTGCCAGCAGTCTGGCCGGGAGTGGTCAGCCCCAGCATTTT,CASSLAGSGQPQHF
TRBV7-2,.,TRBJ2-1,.,TGTGCCAGCAGCCTCAGGGTTGAGCAGTTCTTC,CASSLRVEQFF
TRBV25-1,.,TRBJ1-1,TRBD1,TGTGCCAGCAGACAACAGGGGAATGTTGGAGCTTTCTTT,CASRQQGNVGAFF
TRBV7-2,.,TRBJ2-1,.,TGTGCCAGCAGCTTATGGGGGGGCGCGAATGAGCAGTTCTTC,CASSLWGGANEQFF
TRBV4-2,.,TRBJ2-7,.,TGTGCCAGCAGCCAAGAACGACAGCTCTACGAGCAGTACTTC,CASSQERQLYEQYF
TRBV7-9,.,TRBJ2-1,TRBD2,TGTGCCAGCAGCTCGCTACTAGCGGGGTTAAGCAATGAGCAGTTCTTC,CASSSLLAGLSNEQFF
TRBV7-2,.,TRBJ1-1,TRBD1,TGTGCCAGCAGCTCGAGGACAGGCTGGCGGGCTTTCTTT,CASSSRTGWRAFF
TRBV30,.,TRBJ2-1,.,TGTGCCTGGAGTGTACGACGGAGCGGCTCCTACAATGAGCAGTTCTTC,CAWSVRRSGSYNEQFF
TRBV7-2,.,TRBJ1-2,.,TGTGCCAGCAGCTTAGGGCAGGGGAACTATGGCTACACCTTC,CASSLGQGNYGYTF
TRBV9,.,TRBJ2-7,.,TGTGCCAGCAGCGTAGGGGTAGGAGCCTACGAGCAGTACTTC,CASSVGVGAYEQYF
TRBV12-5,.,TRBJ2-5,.,TGTGCTAGTGGTTTTTCCTTATCGCATACAGGGCAAGAGACCCAGTACTTC,CASGFSLSHTGQETQYF
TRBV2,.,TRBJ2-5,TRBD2,TGTGCCAGCAGTGTACCGGGACTAGCGGGGCAAGAGACCCAGTACTTC,CASSVPGLAGQETQYF
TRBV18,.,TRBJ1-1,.,TGTGCCAGCTCCGCGACCAGGGGAGACACTGAAGCTTTCTTT,CASSATRGDTEAFF
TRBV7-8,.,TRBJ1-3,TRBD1,TGTGCCAGCATCGCGCCGGGACAGGGGAGGGGAAACACCATATATTTT,CASIAPGQGRGNTIYF
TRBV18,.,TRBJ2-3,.,TGTGCCAGCTCACCACCGGGTCTCCCGGGGACGCAGTATTTT,CASSPPGLPGTQYF
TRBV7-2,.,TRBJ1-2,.,TGTGCCAGCATCCCGTCGTGGGGCAGGAGCCTTAACTATGGCTACACCTTC,CASIPSWGRSLNYGYTF
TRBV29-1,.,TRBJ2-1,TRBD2,TGCAGCGTTGGAGCGGGGAGGGGTGAGCAGTTCTTC,CSVGAGRGEQFF
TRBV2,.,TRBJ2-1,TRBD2,TGTGCCAGCAAAAATATAGCGGGGGTGAACAATGAGCAGTTCTTC,CASKNIAGVNNEQFF
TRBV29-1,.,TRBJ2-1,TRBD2,TGCAGCTCCGAGACCAGGACTAGGGAGCAGTTCTTC,CSSETRTREQFF
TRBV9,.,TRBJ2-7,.,TGTGCCAGCAGCGTGAGCCCTAATTACGAGCAGTACTTC,CASSVSPNYEQYF
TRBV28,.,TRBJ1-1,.,TGTGCCAGCAGTCGCGTTGTCCAAGCTTTCTTT,CASSRVVQAFF
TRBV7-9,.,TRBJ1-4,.,TGTGCCAGCAGCTTAATCTCTGAAAAACTGTTTTTT,CASSLISEKLFF
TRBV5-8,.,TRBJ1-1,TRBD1,TGTGCCAGCAGCTATAAACTCCAGGGGGTCATGAACACTGAAGCTTTCTTT,CASSYKLQGVMNTEAFF
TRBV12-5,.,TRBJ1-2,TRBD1,TGTGCTAGTGGTTTGGTCCCCCAGACAGGGGGATATGGCTACACCTTC,CASGLVPQTGGYGYTF
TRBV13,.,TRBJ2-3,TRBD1,TGTGCCAGCAGCGGTAGGACAGGGGGGAGCACAGATACGCAGTATTTT,CASSGRTGGSTDTQYF
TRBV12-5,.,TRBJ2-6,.,TGTGCTAGTGGTTCTGACAGGTCTGGGGCCAACGTCCTGACTTTC,CASGSDRSGANVLTF
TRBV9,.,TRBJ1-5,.,TGTGCCAGCAGCCCCCGACAGGACAATCAGCCCCAGCATTTT,CASSPRQDNQPQHF
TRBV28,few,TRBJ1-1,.,TGTGCCAGCCTTACAGGGTTCATGAACACTGAAGCTTTCTTT,CASLTGFMNTEAFF
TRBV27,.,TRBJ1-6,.,TGTGCCAGCAGTTTAGAGGGGGGGAATTCACCCCTCCACTTT,CASSLEGGNSPLHF
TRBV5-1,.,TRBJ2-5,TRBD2,TGCGCCAGCAGCTTGGGACTAGCGGGGGGCCTCTTGGGAGAGACCCAGTACTTC,CASSLGLAGGLLGETQYF
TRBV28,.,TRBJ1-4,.,TGTGCCAGCAGCCCGACAGGTTTTAATGAAAAACTGTTTTTT,CASSPTGFNEKLFF
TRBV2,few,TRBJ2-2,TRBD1,TGTGCCAGCAGTGACAACAAGGACAGGCCAAGCACCGGGGAGCTGTTTTTT,CASSDNKDRPSTGELFF
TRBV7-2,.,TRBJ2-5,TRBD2,TGTGCCAGCAGCTGGGGACTAGCGGGGGGGTTGGGGATTGGAGAGACCCAGTACTTC,CASSWGLAGGLGIGETQYF
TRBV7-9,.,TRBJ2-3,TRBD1,TGTGCCAGCAGCTTGCCGGGACAGGGTACAGATACGCAGTATTTT,CASSLPGQGTDTQYF
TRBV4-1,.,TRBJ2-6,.,TGCGCCAGCAGCCAAGCCGACACAAGCTCTGGGGCCAACGTCCTGACTTTC,CASSQADTSSGANVLTF
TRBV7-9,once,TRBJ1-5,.,TGTGCCAGCAGCTTAGTCGGTCAGCCCCAGCATTTT,CASSLVGQPQHF
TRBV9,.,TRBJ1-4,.,TGTGCCAGCAGCGTAGATGGGGGCACTAATGAAAAACTGTTTTTT,CASSVDGGTNEKLFF
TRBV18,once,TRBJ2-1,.,TGTGCCAGCTCACCACCTATGAAGGGGGGGCGGAATGAGCAGTTCTTC,CASSPPMKGGRNEQFF
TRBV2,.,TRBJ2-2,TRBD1,TGTGCCAGCAGTACCGGACAGGGGGCTAACACCGGGGAGCTGTTTTTT,CASSTGQGANTGELFF
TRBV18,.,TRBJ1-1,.,TGTGCCAGCTCACCACCAACAGCTACCGAAGCTTTCTTT,CASSPPTATEAFF
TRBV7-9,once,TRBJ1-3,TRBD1,TGTGCCAGCAGCTTTAAGGACAGGGGAAACACCATATATTTT,CASSFKDRGNTIYF
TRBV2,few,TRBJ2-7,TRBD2,TGTGCCAGCAGTTTTTCGGCTAGCGGACTTACCTTTTCCTACGAGCAGTACTTC,CASSFSASGLTFSYEQYF
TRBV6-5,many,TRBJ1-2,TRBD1,TGTGCCAGCAGCTACGACAGGGATGGCTACACCTTC,CASSYDRDGYTF
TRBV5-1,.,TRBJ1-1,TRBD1,TGCGCCAGCAGCCCCCCGGGGACAGGGGGTACTGAAGCTTTCTTT,CASSPPGTGGTEAFF
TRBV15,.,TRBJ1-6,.,TGTGCCACCAGCAGACAGGGGTCCGGTTCACCCCTCCACTTT,CATSRQGSGSPLHF